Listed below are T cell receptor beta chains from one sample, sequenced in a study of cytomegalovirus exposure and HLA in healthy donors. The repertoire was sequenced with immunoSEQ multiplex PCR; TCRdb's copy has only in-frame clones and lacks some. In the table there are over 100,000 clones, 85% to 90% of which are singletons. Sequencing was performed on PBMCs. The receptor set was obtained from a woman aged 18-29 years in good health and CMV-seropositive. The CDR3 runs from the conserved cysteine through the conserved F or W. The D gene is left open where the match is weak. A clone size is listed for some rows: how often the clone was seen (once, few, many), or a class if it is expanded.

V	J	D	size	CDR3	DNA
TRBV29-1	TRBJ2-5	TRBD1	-	CSAWTGTLQETQYF	TGCAGCGCTTGGACAGGGACTCTACAAGAGACCCAGTACTTC
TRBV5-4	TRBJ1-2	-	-	CASSLGQNYGYTF	TGTGCCAGCAGCTTGGGACAGAACTATGGCTACACCTTC
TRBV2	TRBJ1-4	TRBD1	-	CASAGQFNEKPFF	TGTGCCAGCGCGGGACAGTTCAATGAAAAACCGTTTTTT
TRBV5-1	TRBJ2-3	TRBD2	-	CASSPGGARGDTQYF	TGCGCCAGCAGCCCCGGGGGGGCCCGGGGAGATACGCAGTATTTT
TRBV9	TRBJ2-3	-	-	CASSVESGIDTQYF	TGTGCCAGCAGCGTGGAGAGCGGAATAGATACGCAGTATTTT
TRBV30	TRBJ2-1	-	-	CAWSVGVSYNEQFF	TGTGCCTGGAGTGTCGGGGTCTCCTACAATGAGCAGTTCTTC
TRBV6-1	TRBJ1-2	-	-	CASTSYQGLGYGYTF	TGTGCCAGCACATCATACCAGGGCCTCGGCTATGGCTACACCTTC
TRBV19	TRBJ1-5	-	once	CASSIVRQPQHF	TGTGCCAGTAGTATCGTCCGTCAGCCCCAGCATTTT
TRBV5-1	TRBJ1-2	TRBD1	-	CASSHRQGGYGYTF	TGCGCCAGCAGCCATCGACAGGGGGGGTATGGCTACACCTTC
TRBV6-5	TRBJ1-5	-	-	CASSSGLDHSNQPQHF	TGTGCCAGCAGTTCCGGACTGGACCATAGCAATCAGCCCCAGCATTTT
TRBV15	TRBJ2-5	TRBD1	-	CATRDRGKGETQYF	TGTGCCACCAGGGACAGGGGAAAAGGAGAGACCCAGTACTTC
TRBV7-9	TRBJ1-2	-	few	CASSYERGGYTF	TGTGCCAGCAGTTATGAAAGGGGTGGCTACACCTTC
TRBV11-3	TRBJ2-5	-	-	CASSQNQETQYF	TGTGCCAGCTCCCAGAACCAAGAGACCCAGTACTTC
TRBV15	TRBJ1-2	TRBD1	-	CATGQGDGYTF	TGTGCCACCGGACAGGGGGACGGCTACACCTTC
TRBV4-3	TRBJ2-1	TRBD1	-	CASSHGQGAIENEQFF	TGCGCCAGCAGTCACGGGCAGGGGGCGATTGAGAATGAGCAGTTCTTC
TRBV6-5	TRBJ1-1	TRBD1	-	CASIPRETGVPEAFF	TGTGCCAGCATACCCCGTGAGACAGGGGTACCTGAAGCTTTCTTT
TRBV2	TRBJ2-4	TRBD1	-	CASSAGGLSKNIQYF	TGTGCCAGCAGCGCAGGGGGTTTATCCAAAAACATTCAGTACTTC
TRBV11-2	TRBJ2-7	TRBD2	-	CASSLDLLSGRSYEQYF	TGTGCCAGCAGCTTAGATCTTCTCAGCGGGAGGAGTTACGAGCAGTACTTC
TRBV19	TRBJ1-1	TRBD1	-	CASKTGTGGMNTEAFF	TGTGCCAGTAAAACGGGAACAGGGGGCATGAACACTGAAGCTTTCTTT
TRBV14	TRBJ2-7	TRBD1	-	CASSQRVDRASNEQYF	TGTGCCAGCAGCCAAAGAGTAGACAGGGCGTCTAACGAGCAGTACTTC
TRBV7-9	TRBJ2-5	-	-	CASSLGADQETQYF	TGTGCCAGCAGCTTAGGCGCCGACCAAGAGACCCAGTACTTC
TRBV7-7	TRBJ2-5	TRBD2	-	CASSFGQGAGGETQYF	TGTGCTAGCAGCTTTGGTCAGGGAGCGGGAGGCGAGACCCAGTACTTC
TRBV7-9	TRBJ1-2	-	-	CASSLDSPWSYGYTF	TGTGCCAGCAGTTTAGACTCACCGTGGAGCTATGGCTACACCTTC
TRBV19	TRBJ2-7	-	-	CASSIRSLASDEQYF	TGTGCCAGTAGTATTAGGTCGCTAGCTTCGGACGAGCAGTACTTC
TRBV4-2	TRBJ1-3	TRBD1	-	CASSPTQGELNTIYF	TGTGCCAGCAGCCCCACACAGGGGGAGTTGAACACCATATATTTT
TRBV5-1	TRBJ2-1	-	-	CASSLAGTKNEQFF	TGCGCCAGCAGCTTGGCGGGTACGAAAAATGAGCAGTTCTTC
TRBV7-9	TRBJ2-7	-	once	CASSLAHRDEQYF	TGTGCCAGCAGCTTAGCCCACAGGGATGAGCAGTACTTC
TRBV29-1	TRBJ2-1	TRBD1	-	CSVETPTGWSYNEQFF	TGCAGCGTTGAAACGCCGACAGGGTGGTCCTACAATGAGCAGTTCTTC
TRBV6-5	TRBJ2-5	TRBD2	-	CASSYSSGRGQETQYF	TGTGCCAGCAGTTACTCGAGCGGGAGGGGCCAAGAGACCCAGTACTTC
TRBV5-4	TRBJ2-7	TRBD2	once	CASSLLAGGSYEQYF	TGTGCCAGCAGCCTCCTAGCGGGGGGATCCTACGAGCAGTACTTC
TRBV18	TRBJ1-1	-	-	CASSPYTAGEAFF	TGTGCCAGCTCACCATATACGGCCGGGGAAGCTTTCTTT
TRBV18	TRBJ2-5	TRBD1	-	CASSPGQGATETQYF	TGTGCCAGCTCACCCGGACAGGGGGCCACGGAGACCCAGTACTTC
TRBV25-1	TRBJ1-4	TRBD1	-	CASSDWDRGNNEKLFF	TGTGCCAGCAGTGATTGGGACAGGGGTAATAATGAAAAACTGTTTTTT
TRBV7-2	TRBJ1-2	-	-	CASSLLKISYGYTF	TGTGCCAGCAGCTTACTAAAGATATCCTATGGCTACACCTTC
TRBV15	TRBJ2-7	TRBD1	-	CATGWDRDYEQYF	TGTGCCACCGGATGGGACAGGGATTACGAGCAGTACTTC
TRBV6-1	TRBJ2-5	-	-	CASSVPYDSTETQYF	TGTGCCAGCAGTGTTCCCTATGATAGTACGGAGACCCAGTACTTC
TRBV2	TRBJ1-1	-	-	CASSARRQLNTEAFF	TGTGCCAGCAGTGCCCGGCGGCAGCTGAACACTGAAGCTTTCTTT
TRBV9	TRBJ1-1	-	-	CASSVQSGNTEAFF	TGTGCCAGCAGCGTACAGTCAGGGAACACTGAAGCTTTCTTT
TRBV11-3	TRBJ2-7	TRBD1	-	CASSLDHRDSYEQYF	TGTGCCAGCAGCTTAGACCACCGGGACAGCTACGAGCAGTACTTC